Sequencing of this T cell receptor (beta chain) was carried out in a study of T-cell memory formation after mild COVID-19. Notes on this clonotype: No antigen is known for it.

TCRdb used MiXCR to reprocess the 5' RACE reads, holding one entry per CDR3 protein. The table includes about 260,000 distinct CDR3 sequences, 15% to 20% detected once. Study conclusions and caveats: Day 15 to 85 contracting clones showed balanced CD4/CD8; day 15 to 37 expanders favored CD4+. The CD4+ clones that contracted clustered mainly within CM and EM, and the CD8+ clones concentrated in EMRA.

The CDR3 has 15 amino acids. Germline V gene sequence: CDR1 DFQATT, CDR2 SNEGSKA (reference sequence). V was cut by 2 bases and J by 0 bases, with 13 bases left in between. This receptor was obtained from a man aged 18 to 30 who had mild COVID-19 (a few samples of this study predate the infection). Cell type and time point are not known. The chain uses TRBV20-1 and TRBJ1-1; the D is unclear. The sample taken for sequencing was PBMCs or a T cell subset sorted from them (not recorded which). The CDR3 region has the DNA TGCAGTGCTAGACCGTCGGGGATATTGAACACTGAAGCTTTCTTT. This translates into CSARPSGILNTEAFF.